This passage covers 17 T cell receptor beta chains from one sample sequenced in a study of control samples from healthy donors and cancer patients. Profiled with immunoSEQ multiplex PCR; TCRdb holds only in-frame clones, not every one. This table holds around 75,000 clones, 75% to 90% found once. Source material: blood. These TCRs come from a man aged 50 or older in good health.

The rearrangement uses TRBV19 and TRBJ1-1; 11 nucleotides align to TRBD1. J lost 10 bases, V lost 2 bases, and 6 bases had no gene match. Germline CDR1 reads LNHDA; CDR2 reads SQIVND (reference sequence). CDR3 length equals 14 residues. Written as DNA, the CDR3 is TGTGCCAGTAGTATATATGGGACAGGGGGTGTAGCTTTCTTT. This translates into CASSIYGTGGVAFF.

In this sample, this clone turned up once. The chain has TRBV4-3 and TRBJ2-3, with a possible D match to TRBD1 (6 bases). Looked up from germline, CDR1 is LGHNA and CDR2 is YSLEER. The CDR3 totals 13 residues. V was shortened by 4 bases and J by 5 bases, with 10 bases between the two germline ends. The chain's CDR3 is CASSLRGGDTQYF. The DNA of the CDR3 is TGCGCCAGCAGCCTTAGAGGGGGAGATACGCAGTATTTT.

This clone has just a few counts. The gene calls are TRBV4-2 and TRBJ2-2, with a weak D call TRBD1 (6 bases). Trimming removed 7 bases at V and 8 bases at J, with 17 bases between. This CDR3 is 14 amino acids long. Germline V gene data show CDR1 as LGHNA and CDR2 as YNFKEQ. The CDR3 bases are TGTGCCAGCACCCACCACAGGGAAACGGGGGAGCTGTTTTTT. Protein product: CASTHHRETGELFF.

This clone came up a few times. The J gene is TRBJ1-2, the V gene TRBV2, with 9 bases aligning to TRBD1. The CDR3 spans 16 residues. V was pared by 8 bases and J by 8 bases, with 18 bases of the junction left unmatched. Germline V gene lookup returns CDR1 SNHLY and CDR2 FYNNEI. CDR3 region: CASSPQQGAFSWGYTF. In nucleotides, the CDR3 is TGTGCCAGCTCCCCCCAACAGGGGGCTTTTTCGTGGGGCTACACCTTC.

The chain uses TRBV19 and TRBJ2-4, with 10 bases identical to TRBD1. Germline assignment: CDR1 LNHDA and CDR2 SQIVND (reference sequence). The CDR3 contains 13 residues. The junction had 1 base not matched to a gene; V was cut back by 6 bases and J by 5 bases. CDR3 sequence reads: CASRGTGENIQYF. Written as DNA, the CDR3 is TGTGCCAGTAGGGGGACAGGGGAAAACATTCAGTACTTC.

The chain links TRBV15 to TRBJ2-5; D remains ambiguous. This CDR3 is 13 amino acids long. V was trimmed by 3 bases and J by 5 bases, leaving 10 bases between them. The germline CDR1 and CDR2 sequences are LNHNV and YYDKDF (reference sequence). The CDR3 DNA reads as TGTGCCACCAGCAGGACTCCGTGGGAGACCCAGTACTTC. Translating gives CATSRTPWETQYF.

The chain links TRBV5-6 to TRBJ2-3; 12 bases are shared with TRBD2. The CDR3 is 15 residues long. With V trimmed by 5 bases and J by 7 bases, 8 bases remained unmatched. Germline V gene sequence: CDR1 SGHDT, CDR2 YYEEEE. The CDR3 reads CASRQELAGGNTQYF. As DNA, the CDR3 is TGTGCCAGCAGGCAAGAACTAGCGGGAGGTAATACGCAGTATTTT.

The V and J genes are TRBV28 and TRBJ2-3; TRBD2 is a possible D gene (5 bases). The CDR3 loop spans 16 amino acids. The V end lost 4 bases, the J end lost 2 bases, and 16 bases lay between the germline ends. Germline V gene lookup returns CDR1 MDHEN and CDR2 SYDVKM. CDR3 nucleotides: TGTGCCAGCAGTTCTCGGCATGACTACCTCACAGATACGCAGTATTTT. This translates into CASSSRHDYLTDTQYF.

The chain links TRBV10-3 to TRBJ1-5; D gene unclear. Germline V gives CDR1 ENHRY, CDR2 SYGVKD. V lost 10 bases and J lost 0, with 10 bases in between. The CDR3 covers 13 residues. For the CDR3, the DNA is TGTGCCACTACAAATTATAGCAATCAGCCCCAGCATTTT. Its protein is CATTNYSNQPQHF.

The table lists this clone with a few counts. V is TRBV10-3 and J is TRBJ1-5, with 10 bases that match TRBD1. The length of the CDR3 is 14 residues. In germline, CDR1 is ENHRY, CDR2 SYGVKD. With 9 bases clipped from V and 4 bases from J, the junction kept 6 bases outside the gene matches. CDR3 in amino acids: CAISTGGGNQPQHF. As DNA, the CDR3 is TGTGCCATATCGACAGGGGGCGGGAATCAGCCCCAGCATTTT.

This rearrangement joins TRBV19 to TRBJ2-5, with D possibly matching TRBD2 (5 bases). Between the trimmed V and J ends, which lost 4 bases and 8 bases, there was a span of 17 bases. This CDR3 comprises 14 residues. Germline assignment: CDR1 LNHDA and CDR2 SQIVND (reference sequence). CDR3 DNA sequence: TGTGCCAGTAGTACCCAACTAGAAGCGTCCACCCAGTACTTC. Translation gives CASSTQLEASTQYF.

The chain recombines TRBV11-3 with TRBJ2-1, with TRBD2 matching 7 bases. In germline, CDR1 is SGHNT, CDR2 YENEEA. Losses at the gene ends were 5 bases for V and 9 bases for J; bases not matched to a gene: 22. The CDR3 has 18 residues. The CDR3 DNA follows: TGTGCCAGCAGCCCCTTAGAGCCCTTTATGGCGGGAGCTCGTGAGCAGTTCTTC. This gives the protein CASSPLEPFMAGAREQFF.

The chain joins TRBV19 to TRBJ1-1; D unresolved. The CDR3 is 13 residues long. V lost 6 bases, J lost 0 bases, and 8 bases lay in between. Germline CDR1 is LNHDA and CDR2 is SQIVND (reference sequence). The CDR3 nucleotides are TGTGCCAGTAGGACACACTTGAACACTGAAGCTTTCTTT. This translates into CASRTHLNTEAFF.

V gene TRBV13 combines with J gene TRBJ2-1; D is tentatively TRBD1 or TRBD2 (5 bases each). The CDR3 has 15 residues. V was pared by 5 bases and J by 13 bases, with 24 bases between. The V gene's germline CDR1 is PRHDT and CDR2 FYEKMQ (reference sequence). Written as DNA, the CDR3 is TGTGCCAGCAGCCTCCTCTCGGGGCCCTACGGTGAACAGTTCTTC. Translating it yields CASSLLSGPYGEQFF.

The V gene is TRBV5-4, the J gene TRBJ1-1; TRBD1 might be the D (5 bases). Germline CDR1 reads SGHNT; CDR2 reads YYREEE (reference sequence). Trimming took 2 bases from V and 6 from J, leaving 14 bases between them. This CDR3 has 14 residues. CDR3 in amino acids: CASSFRGRRAEAFF. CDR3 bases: TGTGCCAGCAGCTTTCGGGGCAGAAGAGCTGAAGCTTTCTTT.

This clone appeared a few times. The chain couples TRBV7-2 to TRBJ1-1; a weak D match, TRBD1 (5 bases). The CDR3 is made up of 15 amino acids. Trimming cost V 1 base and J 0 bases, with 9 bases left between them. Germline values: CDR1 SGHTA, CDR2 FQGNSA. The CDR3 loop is CASSLVRGMNTEAFF. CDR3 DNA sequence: TGTGCCAGCAGCTTAGTCCGGGGGATGAACACTGAAGCTTTCTTT.

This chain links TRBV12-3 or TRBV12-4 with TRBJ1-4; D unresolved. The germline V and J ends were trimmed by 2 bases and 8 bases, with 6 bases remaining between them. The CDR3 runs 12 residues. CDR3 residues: CASSLIWEKLFF. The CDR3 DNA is TGTGCCAGCAGTTTAATTTGGGAAAAACTGTTTTTT.